Included here is one T cell receptor (beta chain) sequence, with context. The target antigen is unknown. Looked up from germline, CDR1 is KGHSH and CDR2 is LQKENI. The CDR3 runs to 13 residues. Between the trimmed V and J ends, which lost 7 bases and 4 bases, there was a span of 13 bases. This entry is derived from a study of T-cell memory formation after mild COVID-19. Using constant-segment primers, 5'RACE produced TCR alpha and TCR beta cDNA libraries carrying sample barcodes and UMIs. Each CDR3 protein gets one entry after TCRdb re-called the 5' RACE reads with MiXCR. Among 200,000 to 250,000 distinct CDR3 sequences listed, approximately 10% were seen once. General observations from the study: Researchers report contracting CD4+ clones mostly in CM and EM, with CD8+ clones in EMRA.

V usage is TRBV18 and J usage is TRBJ1-1, with D perhaps matching TRBD1 (5 bases). Sequenced sample: PBMCs or a T cell subset sorted from them (not recorded which). The receptor was derived from a man aged 18 to 35 who had mild COVID-19 (a few samples of this study predate the infection). Cell type and time point are not known. DNA of the CDR3: TGTGCCAGCTACAACGATAGGGGCACTGAAGCTTTCTTT. Residues: CASYNDRGTEAFF.